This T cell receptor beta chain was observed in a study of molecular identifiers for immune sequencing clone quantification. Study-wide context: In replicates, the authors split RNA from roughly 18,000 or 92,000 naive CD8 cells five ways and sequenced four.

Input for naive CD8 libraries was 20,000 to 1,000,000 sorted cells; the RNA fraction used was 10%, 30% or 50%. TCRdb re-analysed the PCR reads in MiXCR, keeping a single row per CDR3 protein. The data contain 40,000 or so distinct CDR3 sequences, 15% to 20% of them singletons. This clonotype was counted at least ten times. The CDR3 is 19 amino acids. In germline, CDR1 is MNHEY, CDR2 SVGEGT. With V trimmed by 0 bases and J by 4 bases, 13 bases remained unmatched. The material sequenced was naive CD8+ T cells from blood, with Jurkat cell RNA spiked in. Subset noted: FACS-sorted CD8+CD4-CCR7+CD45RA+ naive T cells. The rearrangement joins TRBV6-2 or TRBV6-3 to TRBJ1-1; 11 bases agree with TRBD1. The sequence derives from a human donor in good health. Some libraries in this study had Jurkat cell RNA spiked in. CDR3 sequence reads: CASSYSSGDRGLMRTEAFF. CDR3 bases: TGTGCCAGCAGTTACTCCTCGGGGGACAGGGGGTTGATGCGCACTGAAGCTTTCTTT.